Listed below are T cell receptor beta chains from one sample, sequenced in a study of Graves' ophthalmopathy and Graves' hyperthyroidism. TCRdb re-called the multiplex PCR reads with MiXCR, one entry per CDR3 protein. There are 170,000 or so distinct CDR3 sequences in the sample; roughly 36% occur only once, and less than 9.5% lies in the top ten. The sample consisted of peripheral blood. These receptors all come from a man aged 25-45 years with Graves' ophthalmopathy. Both conserved end residues are part of each CDR3. Each record gives: D gene, J gene, V gene, clone size, CDR3 protein, CDR3 DNA. The D gene is left open where the match is weak. Clone sizes are given selectively: once, few, many, or a class where the clone is expanded.

TRBD2	TRBJ2-7	TRBV6-8	many	CASTLTSGSSYEQYF	TGTGCCAGCACCCTAACTAGCGGGAGCTCCTACGAGCAGTACTTC
NA	TRBJ2-2	TRBV9	many	CASSVRGFGELFF	TGTGCCAGCAGCGTCAGGGGTTTCGGGGAGCTGTTTTTT
NA	TRBJ2-5	TRBV6-2/TRBV6-3	many	CASSYFRETQYF	TGTGCCAGCAGTTACTTTAGAGAGACCCAGTACTTC
NA	TRBJ2-5	TRBV28	NA	CASRRQGRQETQYF	TGTGCCAGCAGAAGGCAGGGCCGGCAAGAGACCCAGTACTTC
NA	TRBJ2-5	TRBV28	NA	CASNFHTAETQYF	TGTGCCAGCAATTTTCACACAGCGGAGACCCAGTACTTC
NA	TRBJ2-2	TRBV5-1	NA	CASSLQGRTGELFF	TGCGCGAGCAGCCTACAGGGCCGCACCGGGGAGCTGTTTTTT
NA	TRBJ1-5	TRBV24-1	many	CATSGRNSNQPQHF	TGTGCCACCAGTGGAAGGAATAGCAATCAGCCCCAGCATTTT
NA	TRBJ2-7	TRBV5-5	many	CASSLGVNYEQYF	TGTGCCAGCAGCTTGGGGGTCAACTACGAGCAGTACTTC
NA	TRBJ1-6	TRBV12-3/TRBV12-4	NA	CASSSGPDSPLHF	TGTGCCAGCAGTTCAGGACCGGACTCACCCCTCCACTTT
TRBD1	TRBJ1-2	TRBV15	many	CATSRDIGDRGYGYTF	TGTGCCACCAGCAGAGATATCGGGGACAGGGGCTATGGCTACACCTTC
NA	TRBJ1-5	TRBV30	medium-sized	CAWSRPGNQPQHF	TGTGCCTGGAGTCGCCCTGGTAATCAGCCCCAGCATTTT
TRBD1	TRBJ2-2	TRBV10-3	NA	CATRTGANTGELFF	TGTGCCACCCGGACAGGGGCCAACACCGGGGAGCTGTTTTTT
NA	TRBJ2-7	TRBV19	many	CASRSGDTRAYEQYF	TGTGCCAGTAGATCGGGGGACACCCGGGCCTACGAGCAGTACTTC
TRBD1	TRBJ2-7	TRBV5-1	NA	CASSLRTGTGHEQYF	TGCGCCAGCAGCTTGCGGACAGGGACCGGCCACGAGCAGTACTTC
NA	TRBJ1-5	TRBV28	NA	CASSPGHHF	TGTGCCAGCAGTCCGGGACACCATTTT
TRBD1	TRBJ1-1	TRBV6-5	many	CASSFSGQGETFF	TGTGCCAGCAGTTTTTCCGGACAGGGAGAGACTTTCTTT
NA	TRBJ1-1	TRBV12-5	NA	CASVEQGYTEAFF	TGTGCTAGTGTCGAACAGGGTTACACTGAAGCTTTCTTT
NA	TRBJ1-1	TRBV6-5	NA	CASSYSSARNTEAFF	TGTGCCAGCAGTTACTCGAGTGCCAGGAACACTGAAGCTTTCTTT
TRBD2	TRBJ2-5	TRBV15	many	CATSRDLAGMKTQYF	TGTGCCACCAGCAGAGATCTAGCGGGAATGAAGACCCAGTACTTC
NA	TRBJ1-2	TRBV7-2	many	CASSLRQQNYGYTF	TGTGCCAGCAGCTTACGTCAGCAGAACTATGGCTACACCTTC
TRBD1	TRBJ2-2	TRBV12-3/TRBV12-4	many	CASSEQGDGGELFF	TGTGCCAGCAGTGAACAGGGGGACGGCGGGGAGCTGTTTTTT
NA	TRBJ2-5	TRBV12-3/TRBV12-4	many	CASRIRGQETQYF	TGTGCCAGCAGAATCCGGGGACAAGAGACCCAGTACTTC
TRBD1	TRBJ1-2	TRBV25-1	many	CASSDPRGSGGYTF	TGTGCCAGCAGTGATCCCAGGGGGTCGGGGGGCTACACCTTC
TRBD1	TRBJ2-2	TRBV29-1	NA	CSVVGRGIANTGELFF	TGCAGCGTTGTAGGCAGGGGGATCGCGAACACCGGGGAGCTGTTTTTT
TRBD1	TRBJ2-7	TRBV6-2/TRBV6-3	many	CASSYRTGGRGEQYF	TGTGCCAGCAGTTACCGGACAGGGGGACGGGGCGAGCAGTACTTC
TRBD1	TRBJ2-6	TRBV19	many	CASHPWTGSSAGANVLTF	TGTGCCAGCCACCCATGGACAGGGAGCTCCGCTGGGGCCAACGTCCTGACTTTC
NA	TRBJ2-6	TRBV18	many	CASSPTFSGANVLTF	TGTGCCAGCTCACCTACCTTTTCTGGGGCCAACGTCCTGACTTTC
TRBD2	TRBJ2-7	TRBV11-2	NA	CASSSLMTSGSVEQYF	TGTGCCAGCAGCTCCTTGATGACTAGCGGGAGTGTCGAGCAGTACTTC
NA	TRBJ1-1	TRBV12-3/TRBV12-4	NA	CASSPAQVNTEAFF	TGTGCCAGCAGTCCTGCCCAGGTGAACACTGAAGCTTTCTTT
TRBD1	TRBJ2-5	TRBV11-3	many	CASRGVPGQRETQYF	TGTGCCAGCAGGGGGGTTCCGGGACAGCGAGAGACCCAGTACTTC
TRBD1	TRBJ2-7	TRBV6-5	NA	CASRLGRDRLYEQYF	TGTGCCAGCAGACTCGGCCGGGACAGACTTTACGAGCAGTACTTC
NA	TRBJ1-1	TRBV12-3/TRBV12-4	many	CASRLQENTEAFF	TGTGCCAGCAGGCTACAGGAGAACACTGAAGCTTTCTTT
NA	TRBJ1-1	TRBV12-3/TRBV12-4	NA	CASSSVPTEAFF	TGTGCCAGCAGTTCAGTACCCACTGAAGCTTTCTTT
NA	TRBJ2-5	TRBV24-1	many	CATSDLQGEETQYF	TGTGCCACCAGTGATTTACAAGGGGAAGAGACCCAGTACTTC
NA	TRBJ1-2	TRBV7-2	once	CASSPSRAVYGYTF	TGTGCCAGCAGCCCCTCCCGGGCCGTATATGGCTACACCTTC
NA	TRBJ1-2	TRBV2	many	CASMVGDAGLGYTF	TGTGCCAGCATGGTAGGAGACGCAGGCCTTGGCTACACCTTC